The 5 T cell receptor beta chains given below trace back to one sample, sequenced in a study of blood T cell repertoires in COVID-19. Profiling relied on immunoSEQ multiplex PCR, and the TCRdb table lists in-frame clones only, not all of them. Found here are over 25,000 clones, about 76% of them singletons; the top ten hold more than 12%. Sequencing was performed on peripheral blood. The source of these receptors is a man older than 75 with active or convalescent COVID-19.

V and J are TRBV6-6 and TRBJ2-3, with TRBD2 matching 10 bases. This CDR3 has 16 residues. V lost 2 bases, J lost 4 bases, and 6 bases stayed unmatched. CDR1 and CDR2 from the germline V gene are MNHNY and SVGAGI (reference sequence). The CDR3 here is CASSYGSGRRADTQYF. CDR3 nucleotide sequence: TGTGCCAGCAGTTACGGTAGCGGGAGGAGGGCAGATACGCAGTATTTT.

The rearrangement links TRBV28 to TRBJ1-1; tentative D call: TRBD1 (6 bases). Per germline, CDR1 MDHEN and CDR2 SYDVKM. This CDR3 contains 14 residues. The V end was cut by 6 bases, the J end by 1 base, with 12 bases between. CDR3 coding DNA: TGTGCCAGCAGATCCAGGGGAAAGAACACTGAAGCTTTCTTT. This translates into CASRSRGKNTEAFF.

CDR3 amino acids: CSASGQGSRTNEKLFF. DNA for the CDR3: TGCAGTGCTAGTGGTCAGGGGAGTAGAACTAATGAAAAACTGTTTTTT. This chain joins TRBV20-1 and TRBJ1-4; D is perhaps TRBD1 (6 bases). The length of the CDR3 is 16 residues. Germline loops: CDR1 DFQATT, CDR2 SNEGSKA (reference sequence). V shed 3 bases and J shed 1 base, with 15 bases lying between them.

This clone turned up a few times. The V gene is TRBV13, the J gene TRBJ2-7; 8 bases map to TRBD2. The trim removed 4 bases at V and 4 bases at J, leaving 12 bases unmatched. CDR3 length: 16 residues. Germline V lookup: CDR1 PRHDT, CDR2 FYEKMQ (reference sequence). The CDR3 DNA reads TGTGCCAGCAGCTATGGGGCTCGCGGGAGGAAGTACGAGCAGTACTTC. As protein: CASSYGARGRKYEQYF.

This sequence joins TRBV4-2 and TRBJ2-7, with D uncertain. The CDR3 has 13 residues. Germline CDR1 LGHNA, CDR2 YNFKEQ. With 0 bases removed from V and 4 bases from J, the gap between germline ends came to 7 bases. CDR3 sequence reads: CASSQELVYEQYF. The CDR3, as DNA: TGTGCCAGCAGCCAAGAACTGGTGTACGAGCAGTACTTC.